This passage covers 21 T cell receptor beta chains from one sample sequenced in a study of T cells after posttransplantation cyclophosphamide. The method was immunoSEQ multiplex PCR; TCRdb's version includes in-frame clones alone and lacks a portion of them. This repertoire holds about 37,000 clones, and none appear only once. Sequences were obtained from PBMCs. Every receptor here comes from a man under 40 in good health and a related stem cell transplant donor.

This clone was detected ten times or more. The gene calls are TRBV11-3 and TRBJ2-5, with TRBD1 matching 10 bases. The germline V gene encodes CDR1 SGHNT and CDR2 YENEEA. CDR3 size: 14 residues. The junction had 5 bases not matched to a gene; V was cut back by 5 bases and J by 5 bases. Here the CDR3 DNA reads TGTGCCAGCAGCCACGGGACAGGGGTCGAGACCCAGTACTTC. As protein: CASSHGTGVETQYF.

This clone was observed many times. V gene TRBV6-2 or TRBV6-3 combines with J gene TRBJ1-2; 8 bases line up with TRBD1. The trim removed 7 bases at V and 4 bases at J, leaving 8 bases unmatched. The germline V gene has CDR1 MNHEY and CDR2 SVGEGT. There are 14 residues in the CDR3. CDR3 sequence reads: CASTYTGQAYGYTF. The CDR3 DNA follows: TGTGCCAGCACGTACACGGGACAGGCCTATGGCTACACCTTC.

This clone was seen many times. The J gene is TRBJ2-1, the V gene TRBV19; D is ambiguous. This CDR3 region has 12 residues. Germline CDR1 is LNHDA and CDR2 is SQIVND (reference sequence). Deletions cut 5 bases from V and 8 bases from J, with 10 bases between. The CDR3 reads CASSGLSYEQFF. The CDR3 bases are TGTGCCAGTAGTGGCCTTAGCTATGAGCAGTTCTTC.

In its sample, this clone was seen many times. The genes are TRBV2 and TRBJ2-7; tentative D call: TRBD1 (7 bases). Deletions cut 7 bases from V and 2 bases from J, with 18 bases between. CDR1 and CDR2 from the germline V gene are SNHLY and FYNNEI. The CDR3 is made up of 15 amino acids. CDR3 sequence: CASTPLAGQPYEQYF. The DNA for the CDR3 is TGTGCCAGCACCCCCCTCGCGGGACAGCCCTACGAGCAGTACTTC.

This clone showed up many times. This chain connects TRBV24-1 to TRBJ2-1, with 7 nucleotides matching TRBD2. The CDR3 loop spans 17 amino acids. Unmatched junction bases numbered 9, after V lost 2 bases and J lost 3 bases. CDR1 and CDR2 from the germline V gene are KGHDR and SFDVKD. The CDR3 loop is CATSDWGGASRYNEQFF. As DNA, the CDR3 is TGTGCCACCAGTGATTGGGGGGGAGCTTCCCGCTACAATGAGCAGTTCTTC.

CDR3: CASNGGGAAKNIQYF. The CDR3 DNA reads TGTGCCAGCAACGGCGGGGGGGCGGCCAAAAACATTCAGTACTTC. The V and J genes are TRBV2 and TRBJ2-4; 9 nucleotides match TRBD2. The CDR3 is 15 residues long. Germline V gives CDR1 SNHLY, CDR2 FYNNEI. Trimming took 7 bases from V and 1 from J; bases not matched to a gene: 5.

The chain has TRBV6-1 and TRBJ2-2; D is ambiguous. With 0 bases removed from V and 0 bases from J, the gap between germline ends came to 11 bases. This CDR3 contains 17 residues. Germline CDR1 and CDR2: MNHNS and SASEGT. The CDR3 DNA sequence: TGTGCCAGCAGTGAAGCCGTCAGGTTTTCGAACACCGGGGAGCTGTTTTTT. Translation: CASSEAVRFSNTGELFF.

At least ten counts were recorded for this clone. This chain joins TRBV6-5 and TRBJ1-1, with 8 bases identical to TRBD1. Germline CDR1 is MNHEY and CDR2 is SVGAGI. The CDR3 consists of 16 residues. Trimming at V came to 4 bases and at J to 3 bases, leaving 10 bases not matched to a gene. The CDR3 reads CASSSNRGFRYTEAFF. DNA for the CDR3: TGTGCCAGCAGTTCGAACAGGGGGTTCCGGTACACTGAAGCTTTCTTT.

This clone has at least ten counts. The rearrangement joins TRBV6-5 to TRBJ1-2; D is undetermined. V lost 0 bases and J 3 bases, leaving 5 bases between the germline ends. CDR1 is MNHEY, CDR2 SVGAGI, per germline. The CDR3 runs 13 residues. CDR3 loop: CASSYSRDYGYTF. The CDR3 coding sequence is TGTGCCAGCAGTTACTCCCGGGACTATGGCTACACCTTC.

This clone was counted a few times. CDR3 nucleotides: TGTGCCAGCAGCTTTACTGTGCAAGAGACCCAGTACTTC. Residues: CASSFTVQETQYF. The V gene is TRBV7-3, the J gene TRBJ2-5; no clear D gene. V was trimmed by 3 bases and J by 2 bases, leaving 7 bases between them. The germline V gene encodes CDR1 SGHTA and CDR2 FQGTGA. The CDR3 covers 13 residues.

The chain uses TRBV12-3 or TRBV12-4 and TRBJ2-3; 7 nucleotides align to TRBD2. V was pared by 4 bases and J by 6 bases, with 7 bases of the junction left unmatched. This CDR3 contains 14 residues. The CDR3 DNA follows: TGTGCCAGCAGTTCTGCGGGGACTAAGGATACGCAGTATTTT. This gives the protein CASSSAGTKDTQYF.

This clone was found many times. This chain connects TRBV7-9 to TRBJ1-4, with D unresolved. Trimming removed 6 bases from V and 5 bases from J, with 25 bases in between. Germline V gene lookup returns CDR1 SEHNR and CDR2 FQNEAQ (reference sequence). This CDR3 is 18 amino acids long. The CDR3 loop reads CASRAAAPPPLKNEKLFF. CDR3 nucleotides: TGTGCCAGCAGGGCCGCGGCTCCTCCCCCTCTAAAGAATGAAAAACTGTTTTTT.

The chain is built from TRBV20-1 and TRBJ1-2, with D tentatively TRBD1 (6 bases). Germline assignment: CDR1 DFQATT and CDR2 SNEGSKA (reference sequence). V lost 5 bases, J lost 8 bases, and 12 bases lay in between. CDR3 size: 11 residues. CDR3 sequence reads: CSAYTGFGYTF. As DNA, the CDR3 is TGCAGTGCTTACACAGGGTTCGGCTACACCTTC.

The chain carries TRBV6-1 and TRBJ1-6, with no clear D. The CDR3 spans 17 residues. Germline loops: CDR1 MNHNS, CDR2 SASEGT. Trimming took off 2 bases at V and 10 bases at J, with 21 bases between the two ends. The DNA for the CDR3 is TGTGCCAGCAGTGAAATTAAAACTGCGCAGGCTCCGTCACCCCTCCACTTT. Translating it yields CASSEIKTAQAPSPLHF.

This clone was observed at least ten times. The CDR3 here is CASSQGTEAPYEQYF. In nucleotides, the CDR3 is TGCGCCAGCAGCCAGGGCACAGAGGCCCCCTACGAGCAGTACTTC. The chain links TRBV5-1 to TRBJ2-7, with a tentative D call TRBD1 (5 bases). The CDR3 has 15 amino acids. The germline V and J ends were trimmed by 4 bases and 2 bases, with 16 bases remaining between them. In germline, CDR1 is SGHRS, CDR2 YFSETQ.

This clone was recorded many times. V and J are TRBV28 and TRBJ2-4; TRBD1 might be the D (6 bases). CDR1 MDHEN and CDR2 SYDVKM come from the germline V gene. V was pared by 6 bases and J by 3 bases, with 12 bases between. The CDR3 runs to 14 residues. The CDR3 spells CASRATGNKNIQYF. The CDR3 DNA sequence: TGTGCCAGCAGAGCCACAGGGAACAAAAACATTCAGTACTTC.

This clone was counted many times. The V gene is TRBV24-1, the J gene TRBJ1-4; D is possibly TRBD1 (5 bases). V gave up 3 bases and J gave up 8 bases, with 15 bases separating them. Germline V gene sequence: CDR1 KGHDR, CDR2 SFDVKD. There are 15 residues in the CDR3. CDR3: CATSDATEAGEKLFF. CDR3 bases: TGTGCCACCAGTGATGCGACAGAAGCGGGCGAAAAACTGTTTTTT.

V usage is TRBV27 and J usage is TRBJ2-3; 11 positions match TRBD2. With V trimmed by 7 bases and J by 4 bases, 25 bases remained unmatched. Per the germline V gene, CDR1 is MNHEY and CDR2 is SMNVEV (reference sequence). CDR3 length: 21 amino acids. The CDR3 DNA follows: TGTGCCAGCACCCTTTCAAGGTTGACGGCTAGCGGGGGGAACGGGGCAGATACGCAGTATTTT. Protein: CASTLSRLTASGGNGADTQYF.

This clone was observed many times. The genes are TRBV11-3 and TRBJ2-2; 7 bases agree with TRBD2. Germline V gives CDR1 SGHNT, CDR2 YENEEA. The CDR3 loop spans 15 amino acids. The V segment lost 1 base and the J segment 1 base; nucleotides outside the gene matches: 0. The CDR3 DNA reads TGTGCCAGCAGCTTAGTAGCGGGGAACACCGGGGAGCTGTTTTTT. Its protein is CASSLVAGNTGELFF.

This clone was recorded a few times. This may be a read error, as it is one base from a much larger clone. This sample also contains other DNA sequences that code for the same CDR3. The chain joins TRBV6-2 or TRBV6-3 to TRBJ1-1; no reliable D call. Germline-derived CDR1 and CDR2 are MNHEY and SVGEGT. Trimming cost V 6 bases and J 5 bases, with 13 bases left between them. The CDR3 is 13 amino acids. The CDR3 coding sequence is TGTGCCAGCAGCTTGCGGGTTGGAACTGAAGCTTTCTTT. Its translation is CASSLRVGTEAFF.

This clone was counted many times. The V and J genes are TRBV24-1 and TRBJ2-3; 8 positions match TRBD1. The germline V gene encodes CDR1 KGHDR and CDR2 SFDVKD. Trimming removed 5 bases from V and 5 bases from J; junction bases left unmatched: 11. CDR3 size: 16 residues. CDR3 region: CATSVPQGARGDTQYF. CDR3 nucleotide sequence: TGTGCCACCAGTGTCCCGCAGGGGGCGAGAGGAGATACGCAGTATTTT.